A selection of T cell receptor beta chains follows, all from one sample in a study of cytomegalovirus exposure and HLA in healthy donors. Sequencing used immunoSEQ multiplex PCR; TCRdb keeps in-frame clones, though not all of them. The sample lists 170,000 or so clones, 60% to 85% occurring once. The specimen was PBMCs. These receptors were taken from a woman under 40 in good health and CMV-seronegative. Both conserved end residues are trimmed from each CDR3. The D gene is left open where the match is weak.

d_gene: .
j_gene: TRBJ1-2
len: 15
v_gene: TRBV7-8
CDR3aa: ASTQGWGTGPTYGYT

d_gene: TRBD2
j_gene: TRBJ2-3
len: 13
v_gene: TRBV27
CDR3aa: ASSLSGGAPDTQY

d_gene: TRBD2
j_gene: TRBJ2-1
len: 11
v_gene: TRBV5-1
CDR3aa: ASTREGCNEQF

d_gene: .
j_gene: TRBJ2-3
len: 12
v_gene: TRBV5-1
CDR3aa: ASSLGPEEDTQY

d_gene: TRBD1
j_gene: TRBJ1-1
len: 13
v_gene: TRBV30
CDR3aa: AWSIPGQPNTEAF

d_gene: TRBD1
j_gene: TRBJ2-7
len: 12
v_gene: TRBV14
CDR3aa: ASSPAGQGMEQY

d_gene: .
j_gene: TRBJ2-1
len: 13
v_gene: TRBV29-1
CDR3aa: SVEDKHSSYNEQF

d_gene: .
j_gene: TRBJ2-3
len: 10
v_gene: TRBV7-9
CDR3aa: ASSGWEDTQY

d_gene: .
j_gene: TRBJ2-6
len: 13
v_gene: TRBV9
CDR3aa: ASSVGRVGANVLT

d_gene: .
j_gene: TRBJ1-5
len: 11
v_gene: TRBV10-3
CDR3aa: AIRGMGDQPQH

d_gene: .
j_gene: TRBJ1-5
len: 10
v_gene: TRBV5-5
CDR3aa: ASSSFNQPQH

d_gene: .
j_gene: TRBJ2-7
len: 10
v_gene: TRBV5-8
CDR3aa: ASSLDYYEQY

d_gene: TRBD1
j_gene: TRBJ1-2
len: 14
v_gene: TRBV6-5
CDR3aa: ASSYLQGAGGYGYT

d_gene: .
j_gene: TRBJ1-2
len: 12
v_gene: TRBV7-6
CDR3aa: ASSDGGGGYGYT

d_gene: .
j_gene: TRBJ2-1
len: 11
v_gene: TRBV15
CDR3aa: ATSSGTPWVWF

d_gene: .
j_gene: TRBJ1-1
len: 13
v_gene: TRBV7-9
CDR3aa: ASSLDKGGGTEAF

d_gene: .
j_gene: TRBJ1-2
len: 13
v_gene: TRBV2
CDR3aa: ASSESGRGNYGYT

d_gene: .
j_gene: TRBJ2-1
len: 11
v_gene: TRBV5-1
CDR3aa: ASSPDRNNEQF

d_gene: .
j_gene: TRBJ1-5
len: 13
v_gene: TRBV15
CDR3aa: ATKVTGVNNQPQH

d_gene: .
j_gene: TRBJ2-5
len: 11
v_gene: TRBV9
CDR3aa: ASSPDSQETQY

d_gene: TRBD1
j_gene: TRBJ2-2
len: 14
v_gene: TRBV6-1
CDR3aa: ASSVRQGLNTGELF

d_gene: TRBD1
j_gene: TRBJ1-3
len: 13
v_gene: TRBV5-1
CDR3aa: ASSLEGAISGTIY

d_gene: .
j_gene: TRBJ1-6
len: 14
v_gene: TRBV28
CDR3aa: ASSSEGSSYNSPLH

d_gene: TRBD1
j_gene: TRBJ1-1
len: 15
v_gene: TRBV9
CDR3aa: ASSPRGQGVKQAEAF

d_gene: .
j_gene: TRBJ1-3
len: 12
v_gene: TRBV18
CDR3aa: ASSPSGAGDTIY

d_gene: TRBD1
j_gene: TRBJ2-1
len: 13
v_gene: TRBV28
CDR3aa: ASSSQGIGNNEQF

d_gene: .
j_gene: TRBJ2-7
len: 12
v_gene: TRBV19
CDR3aa: ASSTFAGSYEQY

d_gene: .
j_gene: TRBJ1-1
len: 7
v_gene: TRBV7-9
CDR3aa: ASSPEAF

d_gene: TRBD1
j_gene: TRBJ2-5
len: 15
v_gene: TRBV5-8
CDR3aa: ASSLPSDRVSGETQY

d_gene: TRBD2
j_gene: TRBJ2-3
len: 14
v_gene: TRBV5-6
CDR3aa: ASSLALAGGVDTQY

d_gene: TRBD1
j_gene: TRBJ1-2
len: 12
v_gene: TRBV28
CDR3aa: ASRRQGYGYGYT

d_gene: .
j_gene: TRBJ1-2
len: 9
v_gene: TRBV5-3
CDR3aa: APLWHYGYT

d_gene: .
j_gene: TRBJ2-2
len: 11
v_gene: TRBV7-9
CDR3aa: ASSYWNTGELF

d_gene: .
j_gene: TRBJ1-5
len: 13
v_gene: TRBV6-5
CDR3aa: ASSYGSGPNQPQH

d_gene: .
j_gene: TRBJ1-4
len: 11
v_gene: TRBV9
CDR3aa: ASSRGTNEKLF

d_gene: TRBD2
j_gene: TRBJ2-3
len: 13
v_gene: TRBV19
CDR3aa: ASSVLAGTTDTQY

d_gene: .
j_gene: TRBJ1-1
len: 11
v_gene: TRBV14
CDR3aa: ASSQRGNTEAF

d_gene: .
j_gene: TRBJ2-7
len: 15
v_gene: TRBV27
CDR3aa: ASSFGPGLPGGYEQY

d_gene: .
j_gene: TRBJ2-3
len: 13
v_gene: TRBV2
CDR3aa: ASKLRTSRTDTQY

d_gene: .
j_gene: TRBJ2-3
len: 13
v_gene: TRBV4-2
CDR3aa: ASSQTTSSSDTQY

d_gene: .
j_gene: TRBJ2-3
len: 11
v_gene: TRBV7-9
CDR3aa: ASSLMGADTQY

d_gene: TRBD2
j_gene: TRBJ2-5
len: 13
v_gene: TRBV19
CDR3aa: ASSRGGALGETQY

d_gene: .
j_gene: TRBJ1-1
len: 11
v_gene: TRBV18
CDR3aa: ASFGVPGTEAF

d_gene: .
j_gene: TRBJ2-7
len: 13
v_gene: TRBV2
CDR3aa: ASSGGGTNSYEQY

d_gene: .
j_gene: TRBJ1-3
len: 13
v_gene: TRBV5-1
CDR3aa: ASSLEGQSGNTIY

d_gene: TRBD2
j_gene: TRBJ2-1
len: 15
v_gene: TRBV11-2
CDR3aa: ASSHPPGRGGYNEQF

d_gene: .
j_gene: TRBJ2-3
len: 14
v_gene: TRBV5-1
CDR3aa: ASSLGSSVNTDTQY

d_gene: .
j_gene: TRBJ2-3
len: 11
v_gene: TRBV2
CDR3aa: ASSEALGDTQY

d_gene: TRBD1
j_gene: TRBJ1-2
len: 12
v_gene: TRBV7-3
CDR3aa: ASSTNTGGYGYT

d_gene: .
j_gene: TRBJ2-7
len: 12
v_gene: TRBV2
CDR3aa: ASSSNGVSYEQY

d_gene: .
j_gene: TRBJ2-2
len: 9
v_gene: TRBV20-1
CDR3aa: SAPVTGELF

d_gene: TRBD2
j_gene: TRBJ2-7
len: 11
v_gene: TRBV6-1
CDR3aa: ASRQRGSYEQY

d_gene: TRBD1
j_gene: TRBJ1-2
len: 11
v_gene: TRBV28
CDR3aa: ASSYRGDYGYT

d_gene: TRBD2
j_gene: TRBJ2-7
len: 16
v_gene: TRBV5-4
CDR3aa: ASSDGGATSGGYYEQY

d_gene: TRBD1
j_gene: TRBJ1-2
len: 11
v_gene: TRBV19
CDR3aa: ASSMDRQRGYT

d_gene: TRBD1
j_gene: TRBJ1-1
len: 15
v_gene: TRBV15
CDR3aa: ATSRDQGAGSNTEAF

d_gene: .
j_gene: TRBJ1-6
len: 14
v_gene: TRBV5-1
CDR3aa: ASSFLAQATSSPLH

d_gene: .
j_gene: TRBJ2-7
len: 12
v_gene: TRBV5-1
CDR3aa: ASSGGTGRYEQY

d_gene: TRBD2
j_gene: TRBJ2-7
len: 13
v_gene: TRBV19
CDR3aa: ASSQNSGGAYEQY

d_gene: TRBD1
j_gene: TRBJ1-2
len: 11
v_gene: TRBV19
CDR3aa: ASSKDRVAGYT